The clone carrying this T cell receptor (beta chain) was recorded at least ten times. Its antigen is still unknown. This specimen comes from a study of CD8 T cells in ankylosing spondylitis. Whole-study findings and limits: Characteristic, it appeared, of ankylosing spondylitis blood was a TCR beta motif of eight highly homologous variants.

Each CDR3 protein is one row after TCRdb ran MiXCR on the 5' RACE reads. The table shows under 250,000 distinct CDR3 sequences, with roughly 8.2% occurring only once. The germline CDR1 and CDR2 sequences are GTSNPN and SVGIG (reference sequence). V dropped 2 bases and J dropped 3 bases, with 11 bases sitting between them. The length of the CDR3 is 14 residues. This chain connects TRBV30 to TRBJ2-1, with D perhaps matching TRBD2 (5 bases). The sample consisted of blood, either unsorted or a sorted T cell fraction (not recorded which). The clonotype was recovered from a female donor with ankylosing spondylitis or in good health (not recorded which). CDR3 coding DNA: TGTGCCTGGAGTCCCCACGCGGGCTACAATGAGCAGTTCTTC. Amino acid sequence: CAWSPHAGYNEQFF.